The clone carrying this T cell receptor beta chain was recorded a few times. It may be a read error: a sequence one base away is much more abundant. These data originate in a study of blood T cells in healthy people across ages. The germline gives CDR1 SQVTM, CDR2 ANQGSEA. V lost 4 bases and J 6 bases, leaving 15 bases between the germline ends. CDR3 length equals 13 residues. It was with a sample-barcoded 5' primer and a J-beta primer mix that a second PCR of about 6 to 12 cycles was run. Each CDR3 protein gets one entry after TCRdb re-called the 5' RACE reads with MiXCR. The sample lists about 1.6 million distinct CDR3 sequences, around 35% occurring once.

The source of this sequence is a woman aged 25 to 39 in good health. The sample taken for sequencing was blood. The rearrangement uses TRBV29-1 and TRBJ2-5; D is uncertain. The CDR3 DNA reads TGCAGCGTTGGTGTGTCGAAGGGTAAGACCCAGTACTTC. It specifies CSVGVSKGKTQYF. Using reference TRBV29-1 and TRBJ2-5 for the parts outside the CDR3, the full variable domain is SAVISQKPSRDICQRGTSLTIQCQVDSQVTMMFWYRQQPGQSLTLIATANQGSEATYESGFVIDKFPISRPNLTFSTLTVSNMSPEDSSIYLCSVGVSKGKTQYFGPGTRLLVL.